The next 2 T cell receptor beta chains were all read from a single sample in a study of CXCR3-negative and CXCR3-positive naive CD8 T cells. Each TRB cDNA library was prepared by 5' RACE (with UMI labels). TCRdb processed the 5' RACE reads again and assigns one entry to each CDR3 protein, with no DNA. This table holds approximately 39,000 distinct CDR3 sequences. The specimen was memory CD8+ T cells from blood. These receptors all stem from a human donor in good health. Some clones in this sample may be carry-over from other donors' samples.

The V gene is TRBV7-2, the J gene TRBJ2-5. From germline, CDR1 is SGHTA and CDR2 FQGNSA. The CDR3 covers 14 residues. The CDR3 loop reads CASSFSPLKETQYF.

The CDR3 here is CASSVESGVPYEQYF. V usage is TRBV9 and J usage is TRBJ2-7; TCRdb's D call of TRBD1 is untestable without DNA. The CDR3 is 15 residues long. CDR1 and CDR2 from the germline V gene are SGDLS and YYNGEE.